This T cell receptor (beta chain) emerged from a study of blood T cell repertoires in COVID-19. Assay used: immunoSEQ multiplex PCR; TCRdb lists only in-frame clones, some missing. The sample has 190,000 or so clones; 85% to 90% are singletons. The V and J ends lost 1 base and 0 bases, in that order; junction bases with no gene match: 0. The CDR3 totals 15 residues. The germline CDR1 and CDR2 sequences are GTSNPN and SVGIG (reference sequence). The gene calls are TRBV30 and TRBJ2-1; 10 bases are shared with TRBD2. This receptor was obtained from a man aged 35 to 55 with active or convalescent COVID-19. The specimen sequenced was peripheral blood. CDR3 amino acids: CAWSASGGSYNEQFF. Written as DNA, the CDR3 is TGTGCCTGGAGTGCTAGCGGGGGCTCCTACAATGAGCAGTTCTTC.